Following are 8 T cell receptor beta chains from one sample sequenced in a study of metastatic and nonmetastatic thyroid tumors. Each patient went into thyroid surgery without having received any treatment. TCRdb called clones again from the PCR reads with MiXCR. The sample contains tens of thousands of clones, approximately 31% of which appear only once. The sample was blood. The receptors were sampled from a female donor with papillary thyroid cancer or a benign thyroid nodule (not recorded which). Some clones in this sample may be carry-over from other donors' samples.

There are many counts of this clone. The chain combines TRBV29-1 with TRBJ1-5, with 9 bases aligning to TRBD1. The CDR3 has 13 amino acids. The V gene's germline CDR1 is SQVTM and CDR2 ANQGSEA. The ends lost 7 bases at V and 7 bases at J; junction bases unmatched: 8. CDR3 nucleotides: TGCAGCGCCTCCGGGACAGGGTTACAGCCCCAGCATTTT. Protein: CSASGTGLQPQHF.

This clone was counted at least ten times. This rearrangement joins TRBV28 to TRBJ2-7; D uncertain. The CDR3 is made up of 11 amino acids. Trimming took 6 bases from V and 1 from J, leaving 4 bases between them. The germline V gene encodes CDR1 MDHEN and CDR2 SYDVKM. Here the CDR3 DNA reads TGTGCCAGCAGCCGATCCTACGAGCAGTACTTC. Protein sequence: CASSRSYEQYF.

This clone was recorded many times. The V and J genes are TRBV27 and TRBJ1-2; 9 bases fit TRBD1. V lost 3 bases, J lost 8 bases, and 4 bases stayed unmatched. The CDR3 runs to 13 residues. Germline values: CDR1 MNHEY, CDR2 SMNVEV (reference sequence). The CDR3, as DNA: TGTGCCAGCAGTTTCCCCGGACAGGGGGGCTACACCTTC. It is translated as CASSFPGQGGYTF.

This clone was counted many times. The chain employs TRBV24-1 and TRBJ1-1; TRBD1 aligns across 10 bases. J gave up 11 bases and V 10 bases, and 12 bases lay outside the gene matches. In germline, CDR1 is KGHDR, CDR2 SFDVKD. CDR3 length equals 13 residues. CDR3 loop: CATRGQGLGDAFF. The CDR3, as DNA: TGTGCCACTAGGGGACAGGGGTTGGGAGATGCTTTCTTT.

In its sample, this clone was seen many times. The chain is built from TRBV6-2 or TRBV6-3 and TRBJ2-1, with 11 bases lining up with TRBD2. The CDR3 loop spans 13 amino acids. Trimming took 11 bases from V and 5 from J; bases not matched to a gene: 5. Germline V gene sequence: CDR1 MNHEY, CDR2 SVGEGT. CDR3 sequence: CAGGLAEHNEQFF. The CDR3 DNA follows: TGTGCCGGGGGACTAGCGGAACACAATGAGCAGTTCTTC.

This clone was detected ten times or more. The chain carries TRBV6-2 or TRBV6-3 and TRBJ1-5; TRBD1 might be the D (6 bases). V lost 8 bases and J lost 6, with 11 bases in between. CDR1 is MNHEY, CDR2 SVGEGT, per germline. This CDR3 is 12 amino acids long. The chain's CDR3 is CASVGGGQPQHF. In DNA, the CDR3 is TGTGCCAGCGTCGGGGGCGGTCAGCCCCAGCATTTT.

CDR3 region: CAWSPGEGPAFF. In DNA form, the CDR3 reads TGTGCCTGGAGTCCCGGTGAAGGGCCAGCTTTCTTT. The chain is built from TRBV30 and TRBJ1-1; no reliable D call. This CDR3 region has 12 residues. Trimming left V 2 bases short and J 10 bases short, with 14 bases between. CDR1 and CDR2 (germline): GTSNPN, SVGIG (reference sequence).

At least ten counts were recorded for this clone. V and J are TRBV30 and TRBJ1-1, with no clear D. V dropped 3 bases and J dropped 1 base, with 9 bases sitting between them. The length of the CDR3 is 13 residues. CDR1 and CDR2 from the germline V gene are GTSNPN and SVGIG (reference sequence). DNA for the CDR3: TGTGCCTGGAGAGAACAGAAGAACACTGAAGCTTTCTTT. This sequence encodes CAWREQKNTEAFF.